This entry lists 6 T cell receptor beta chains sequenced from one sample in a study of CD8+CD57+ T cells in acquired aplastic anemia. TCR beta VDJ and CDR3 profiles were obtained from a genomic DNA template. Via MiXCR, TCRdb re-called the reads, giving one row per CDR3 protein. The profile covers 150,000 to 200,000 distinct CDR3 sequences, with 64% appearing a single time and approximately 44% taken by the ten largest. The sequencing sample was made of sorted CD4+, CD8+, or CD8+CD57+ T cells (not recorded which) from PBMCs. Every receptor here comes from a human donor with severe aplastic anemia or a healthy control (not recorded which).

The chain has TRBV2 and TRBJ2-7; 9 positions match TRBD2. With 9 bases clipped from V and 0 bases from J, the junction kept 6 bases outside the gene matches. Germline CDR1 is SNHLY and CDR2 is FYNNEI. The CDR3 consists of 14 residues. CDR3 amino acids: CASSGGHSSYEQYF. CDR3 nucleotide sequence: TGTGCCAGTAGCGGGGGTCACAGCTCCTACGAGCAGTACTTC.

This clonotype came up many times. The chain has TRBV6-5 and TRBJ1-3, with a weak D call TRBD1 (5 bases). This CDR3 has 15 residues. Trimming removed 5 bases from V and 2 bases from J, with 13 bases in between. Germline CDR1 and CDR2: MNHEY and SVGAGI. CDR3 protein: CASSPSQGAGNTIYF. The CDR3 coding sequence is TGTGCCAGCAGTCCATCGCAGGGAGCTGGAAACACCATATATTTT.

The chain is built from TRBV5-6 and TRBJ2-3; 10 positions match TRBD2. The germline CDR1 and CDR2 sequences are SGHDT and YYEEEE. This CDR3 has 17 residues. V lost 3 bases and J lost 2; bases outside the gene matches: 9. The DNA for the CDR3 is TGTGCCAGCAGCTCCTTTAGCGGGGGGACTTACACAGATACGCAGTATTTT. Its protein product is CASSSFSGGTYTDTQYF.

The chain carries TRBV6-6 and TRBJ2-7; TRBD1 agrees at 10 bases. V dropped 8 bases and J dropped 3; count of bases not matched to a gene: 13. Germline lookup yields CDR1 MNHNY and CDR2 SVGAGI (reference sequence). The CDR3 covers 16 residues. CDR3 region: CASYSTPGQGFYEQYF. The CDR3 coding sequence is TGTGCCAGCTACTCTACCCCGGGACAGGGGTTCTACGAGCAGTACTTC.

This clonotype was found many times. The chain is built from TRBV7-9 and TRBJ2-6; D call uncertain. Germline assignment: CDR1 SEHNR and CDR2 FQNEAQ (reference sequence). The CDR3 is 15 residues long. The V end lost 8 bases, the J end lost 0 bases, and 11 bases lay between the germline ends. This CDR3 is CASGVTDSGANVLTF. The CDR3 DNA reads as TGTGCCAGCGGAGTGACGGACTCTGGGGCCAACGTCCTGACTTTC.

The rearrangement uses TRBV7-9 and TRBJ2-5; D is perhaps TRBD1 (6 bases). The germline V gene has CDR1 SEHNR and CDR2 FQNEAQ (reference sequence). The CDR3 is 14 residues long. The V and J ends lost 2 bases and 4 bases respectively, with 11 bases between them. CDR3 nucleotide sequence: TGTGCCAGCAGCTTAAGTCAGGGGCGAGAGACCCAGTACTTC. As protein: CASSLSQGRETQYF.